One and the same sample provided the 8 T cell receptor beta chains below, sequenced in a study of blood T cells in healthy people across ages. Then a second PCR, running roughly 6 to 12 cycles, was carried out with a sample-barcoded 5' primer and a J-beta primer mix. TCRdb itself ran the 5' RACE reads through MiXCR, one entry per CDR3 protein. There are about 670,000 distinct CDR3 sequences in the sample; more than 45% occur only once, and roughly 13% lies in the top ten. Sequences were obtained from blood. All receptors come from a woman older than 75 in good health.

The V gene is TRBV29-1, the J gene TRBJ1-2; TRBD1 aligns across 7 bases. The J segment lost 8 bases and the V segment lost 7 bases, leaving 13 bases of the junction unmatched. Germline assignment: CDR1 SQVTM and CDR2 ANQGSEA. This CDR3 is built from 13 residues. CDR3 sequence: CSARDRDPAGYTF. The CDR3 DNA sequence: TGCAGCGCCCGAGACAGGGACCCCGCAGGCTACACCTTC.

This clonotype was observed a few times. J is TRBJ1-5 and V is TRBV7-2, with D perhaps matching TRBD1 (5 bases). Trimming left V 1 base short and J 5 bases short, with 24 bases between. The CDR3 consists of 19 residues. CDR1 is SGHTA, CDR2 FQGNSA, per germline. The CDR3 DNA reads TGTGCCAGCAGCTTAGATCGCGGTATCTCAGGGCGGTTCGATCAGCCCCAGCATTTT. Its translation: CASSLDRGISGRFDQPQHF.

This clonotype occurred many times. This rearrangement joins TRBV5-1 to TRBJ1-1, with D possibly matching TRBD1 (6 bases). The CDR3 has 16 residues. V was cut by 7 bases and J by 3 bases, with 22 bases left in between. Germline V gives CDR1 SGHRS, CDR2 YFSETQ. This CDR3 reads CASSTKGGARDTEAFF. In nucleotides, the CDR3 is TGCGCCAGCTCCACAAAAGGGGGGGCAAGGGACACTGAAGCTTTCTTT.

The gene calls are TRBV11-1 and TRBJ1-2; the D is unclear. Looked up from germline, CDR1 is SGHAT and CDR2 is FQDESV (reference sequence). With 3 bases removed from V and 8 bases from J, the gap between germline ends came to 22 bases. This CDR3 comprises 16 residues. This CDR3 reads CASSFLIIGPMRGYTF. The CDR3 region has the DNA TGTGCCAGCAGCTTTCTTATAATTGGGCCCATGAGGGGCTACACCTTC.

This clonotype was seen repeatedly, ten times or more. DNA of the CDR3: TGTGCCAGCAGTTTTGCAGGGAATTCCTACGAGCAGTACTTC. Translation gives CASSFAGNSYEQYF. The chain is built from TRBV12-3 or TRBV12-4 and TRBJ2-7; D perhaps matches TRBD1 (5 bases). This CDR3 is built from 14 residues. V lost 3 bases and J lost 1, with 10 bases in between.

This clonotype was seen many times. The chain carries TRBV7-9 and TRBJ2-1, with D hard to call. The CDR3 totals 12 residues. The V end lost 2 bases, the J end lost 9 bases, and 8 bases lay between the germline ends. Germline values: CDR1 SEHNR, CDR2 FQNEAQ (reference sequence). This chain's CDR3 is CASSLRVGEQFF. CDR3 sequence (DNA): TGTGCCAGCAGCTTACGAGTAGGTGAGCAGTTCTTC.

The table lists this clonotype with a few counts. V is TRBV4-1 and J is TRBJ2-7, with D possibly being TRBD2 (5 bases). V was trimmed by 8 bases and J by 0 bases, leaving 11 bases between them. From germline, CDR1 is MGHRA and CDR2 YSYEKL. CDR3 size: 13 residues. CDR3 nucleotide sequence: TGCGCCAGCGGTGAGGGAAGCTCCTACGAGCAGTACTTC. Translation: CASGEGSSYEQYF.

The chain uses TRBV27 and TRBJ2-1, with a weak D call TRBD2 (5 bases). The length of the CDR3 is 14 residues. CDR1 is MNHEY and CDR2 is SMNVEV in the germline V gene (reference sequence). V lost 6 bases and J 8 bases, leaving 17 bases between the germline ends. CDR3 loop: CASSSLGVIDEQFF. Written as DNA, the CDR3 is TGTGCCAGCAGCTCCCTCGGGGTTATAGATGAGCAGTTCTTC.